One and the same sample provided the 9 T cell receptor beta chains below, sequenced in a study of identical twins. TCRdb redid the calling of the 5' RACE reads with MiXCR, one entry per CDR3 protein. The table has 250,000 to 350,000 distinct CDR3 sequences, nearly 9.5% seen once. A further study also used this sample, focusing on yellow fever vaccine responses in identical twins.

The sequenced material came from CD8+ T cells sorted from blood. These receptors were collected from a woman aged 18-29 years in good health.

This clonotype was detected ten times or more. The chain combines TRBV30 with TRBJ2-7, with D uncertain. Trimming pared 0 bases from V and 2 bases from J, leaving 11 bases between. The CDR3 covers 14 residues. CDR1 and CDR2 (germline): GTSNPN, SVGIG (reference sequence). The CDR3 DNA reads TGTGCCTGGAGTGTTAGCAGGCTAACCTACGAGCAGTACTTC. Protein sequence: CAWSVSRLTYEQYF. The full variable domain, its missing parts supplied by reference TRBV30 and TRBJ2-7, is SQTIHQWPATLVQPVGSPLSLECTVEGTSNPNLYWYRQAAGRGLQLLFYSVGIGQISSEVPQNLSASRPQDRQFILSSKKLLLSDSGFYLCAWSVSRLTYEQYFGPGTRLTVT.

The chain uses TRBV29-1 and TRBJ2-6; D is perhaps TRBD1 (6 bases). This CDR3 spans 17 amino acids. In germline, CDR1 is SQVTM, CDR2 ANQGSEA. The germline V and J ends were trimmed by 0 bases and 0 bases, with 12 bases remaining between them. CDR3 in DNA: TGCAGCGTTGAAGATCGGCAGGGGAGCTCTGGGGCCAACGTCCTGACTTTC. This sequence encodes CSVEDRQGSSGANVLTF.

This clonotype was found a few times. The rearrangement links TRBV7-9 to TRBJ1-1; 7 nucleotides align to TRBD1. CDR1 is SEHNR, CDR2 FQNEAQ, per germline (reference sequence). This CDR3 contains 12 residues. Losses at the gene ends were 11 bases for V and 8 bases for J; bases not matched to a gene: 11. The CDR3 nucleotides read TGTGCCCCCGGACAGGAGGGGGGGGAAGCTTTCTTT. It codes for CAPGQEGGEAFF. The full variable domain, in which reference TRBV7-9 and TRBJ1-1 provide the parts outside the CDR3, is DTGVSQNPRHKITKRGQNVTFRCDPISEHNRLYWYRQTLGQGPEFLTYFQNEAQLEKSRLLSDRFSAERPKGSFSTLEIQRTEQGDSAMYLCAPGQEGGEAFFGQGTRLTVV.

This clonotype showed up just a few times. The chain combines TRBV4-3 with TRBJ2-7; 10 nucleotides align to TRBD2. CDR1 and CDR2 (germline): LGHNA, YSLEER. Trimming at V came to 6 bases and at J to 5 bases, leaving 7 bases not matched to a gene. The CDR3 consists of 14 residues. The DNA for the CDR3 is TGCGCCAGCAGTCCCTCTAGCGGGAGCAACGAGCAGTACTTC. This translates into CASSPSSGSNEQYF.

The sample holds many counts of this clonotype. The chain combines TRBV27 with TRBJ2-7; 11 nucleotides align to TRBD2. Germline V CDR1 and CDR2: MNHEY, SMNVEV (reference sequence). The CDR3 has 15 residues. V shed 5 bases, J shed 3 bases, and the junction held 6 bases outside the gene matches. Here the CDR3 reads CASSPLAGGSYEQYF. The CDR3, as DNA: TGTGCCAGCAGTCCTCTAGCGGGAGGCAGCTACGAGCAGTACTTC.

In this sample, this clonotype turned up a few times. This chain connects TRBV5-5 to TRBJ1-5; TRBD1 is a possible D gene (6 bases). Germline CDR1 SGHKS, CDR2 YYEKEE (reference sequence). The CDR3 contains 15 residues. V was shortened by 3 bases and J by 0 bases, with 10 bases between the two germline ends. CDR3 coding DNA: TGTGCCAGCAGCTCGTGGACAGATAGCAATCAGCCCCAGCATTTT. It codes for CASSSWTDSNQPQHF. The variable domain in full, with the rest retrieved from reference TRBV5-5 and TRBJ1-5, is DAGVTQSPTHLIKTRGQQVTLRCSPISGHKSVSWYQQVLGQGPQFIFQYYEKEERGRGNFPDRFSARQFPNYSSELNVNALLLGDSALYLCASSSWTDSNQPQHFGDGTRLSIL.

This sequence joins TRBV2 and TRBJ2-2, with a weak D call TRBD1 (6 bases). The V gene lost 3 bases and the J gene lost 1 base, with 9 bases spanning the gap. Germline V gives CDR1 SNHLY, CDR2 FYNNEI. The CDR3 runs 15 residues. The CDR3 DNA follows: TGTGCCAGCAGTGACGCACAGGGGAACACCGGGGAGCTGTTTTTT. Translated, it gives CASSDAQGNTGELFF.

The V call is TRBV11-2, the J call TRBJ2-1; 10 bases match TRBD2. The germline V gene has CDR1 SGHAT and CDR2 FQNNGV. V was clipped by 7 bases and J by 0 bases; unmatched bases: 9. This CDR3 is built from 17 residues. The CDR3 nucleotides read TGTGCCAGCACAGGGACTAGCGTTTCTATCTCCTACAATGAGCAGTTCTTC. This codes for CASTGTSVSISYNEQFF.

The table lists this clonotype with many counts. The chain employs TRBV7-2 and TRBJ2-7; tentatively, D is TRBD1 (6 bases). This CDR3 contains 14 residues. Between the trimmed V and J ends, which lost 5 bases and 3 bases, there was a span of 14 bases. Per the germline V gene, CDR1 is SGHTA and CDR2 is FQGNSA. The CDR3 region has the DNA TGTGCCAGCAGCCCTGGACAGCGATACTACGAGCAGTACTTC. Its translation: CASSPGQRYYEQYF. Full variable domain (rest looked up from reference TRBV7-2 and TRBJ2-7): GAGVSQSPSNKVTEKGKDVELRCDPISGHTALYWYRQSLGQGLEFLIYFQGNSAPDKSGLPSDRFSAERTGGSVSTLTIQRTQQEDSAVYLCASSPGQRYYEQYFGPGTRLTVT.